This T cell receptor (beta chain) was documented in a study of T cells in Graves' hyperthyroidism and ophthalmopathy. RNA transcripts provided the source from which TCR beta CDR3 regions were amplified. The TCR CDR3 was amplified in a first-round RT-PCR using the HTBI primer set. Via MiXCR, TCRdb re-called the multiplex PCR reads, giving one row per CDR3 protein. The sample includes some 500,000 distinct CDR3 sequences, 13% to 15% of them seen just once. In this sample, this clonotype turned up many times. This CDR3 spans 14 amino acids. Trimming at V came to 5 bases and at J to 2 bases, leaving 5 bases not matched to a gene. Exclusions: uncontrolled infection, other autoimmune disease, pregnancy, lactation. Diagnosing involved the use of clinical symptoms, serum thyroxine and TRAb, thyroid ultrasound and orbital computed tomography.

The clonotype comes from a woman aged 18-29 years with Graves' hyperthyroidism. The sample comprised blood. The rearrangement joins TRBV12-3 or TRBV12-4 to TRBJ2-5; 7 bases are shared with TRBD1. DNA for the CDR3: TGTGCCAGCAGTCTAACAGGGGTTCAAGAGACCCAGTACTTC. Translating gives CASSLTGVQETQYF.